These 4 T cell receptor beta chains originate from one sample sequenced in a study of radiotherapy plus CTLA-4 blockade in lung cancer. This table comes from immunoSEQ multiplex PCR, and its TCRdb copy is limited to in-frame clones, with some not included. Altogether about 59,000 clones are present, 65% to 80% being singletons, with the ten largest covering roughly 8.7%. The source material was peripheral blood, sampled from a patient treated with radiotherapy plus ipilimumab. These receptors all come from a human donor with non-small cell lung cancer whose response to radiotherapy plus ipilimumab could not be evaluated.

The rearrangement links TRBV10-1 to TRBJ2-7; 7 bases fit TRBD2. In germline, CDR1 is WNHNN, CDR2 SYGVQD (reference sequence). The CDR3 is made up of 13 amino acids. V shed 4 bases and J 2 bases; nucleotides not matched to a gene: 2. CDR3 sequence: CASSAAGTYEQYF. CDR3 DNA sequence: TGCGCCAGCAGTGCAGCGGGGACCTACGAGCAGTACTTC.

This rearrangement joins TRBV4-1 to TRBJ1-2; 11 positions match TRBD1. The V segment lost 6 bases and the J segment 6 bases; nucleotides outside the gene matches: 3. The germline V gene encodes CDR1 MGHRA and CDR2 YSYEKL. The CDR3 has 13 residues. The CDR3 here is CASRGQGVNGYTF. The CDR3 bases are TGCGCCAGCAGGGGACAGGGGGTTAATGGCTACACCTTC.

The chain employs TRBV27 and TRBJ1-2, with D possibly matching TRBD1 (5 bases). The CDR3 length is 16 residues. Trimming shortened V by 5 bases and J by 5 bases, and 21 bases separated the two germline ends. Per germline, CDR1 MNHEY and CDR2 SMNVEV (reference sequence). DNA of the CDR3: TGTGCCAGCAGTCCCTTGGGGGAGGGACGATCATATGGCTACACCTTC. It translates to CASSPLGEGRSYGYTF.

The chain combines TRBV5-6 with TRBJ2-1, with no clear D. The CDR3 loop spans 18 amino acids. Per germline, CDR1 SGHDT and CDR2 YYEEEE. Trimming stripped 2 bases from V and 4 bases from J, with 22 bases between. In DNA, the CDR3 is TGTGCCAGCAGCTTAAGGTTAGAGACGGTAGCCGCTTACAATGAGCAGTTCTTC. Amino acid sequence: CASSLRLETVAAYNEQFF. The whole variable domain, remainder taken from reference TRBV5-6 and TRBJ2-1, is DAGVTQSPTHLIKTRGQQVTLRCSPKSGHDTVSWYQQALGQGPQFIFQYYEEEERQRGNFPDRFSGHQFPNYSSELNVNALLLGDSALYLCASSLRLETVAAYNEQFFGPGTRLTVL.